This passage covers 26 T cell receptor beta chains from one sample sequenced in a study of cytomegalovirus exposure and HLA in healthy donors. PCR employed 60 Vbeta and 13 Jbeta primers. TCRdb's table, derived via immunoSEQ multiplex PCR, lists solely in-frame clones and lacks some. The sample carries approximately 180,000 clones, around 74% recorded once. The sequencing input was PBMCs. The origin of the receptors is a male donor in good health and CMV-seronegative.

The CDR3 bases are TGCGCCAGCAGCCAAGAATGGGAGAGCTCTGGGGCCAACGTCCTGACTTTC. Encoded protein: CASSQEWESSGANVLTF. This rearrangement joins TRBV4-3 to TRBJ2-6, with D tentatively TRBD2 (5 bases). The CDR3 has 17 residues. Germline loops: CDR1 LGHNA, CDR2 YSLEER. The V end lost 0 bases, the J end lost 0 bases, and 9 bases lay between the germline ends.

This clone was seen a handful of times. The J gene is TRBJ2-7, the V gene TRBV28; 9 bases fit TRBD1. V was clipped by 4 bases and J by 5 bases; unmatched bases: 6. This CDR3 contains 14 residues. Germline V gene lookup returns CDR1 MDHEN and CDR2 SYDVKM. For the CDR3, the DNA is TGTGCCAGCAGTTCGGGACAGGGTACGGACGAGCAGTACTTC. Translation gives CASSSGQGTDEQYF.

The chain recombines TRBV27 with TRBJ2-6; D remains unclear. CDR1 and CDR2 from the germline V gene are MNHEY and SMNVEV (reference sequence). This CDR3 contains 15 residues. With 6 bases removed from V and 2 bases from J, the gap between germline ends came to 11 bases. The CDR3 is CASRNTFPGANVLTF. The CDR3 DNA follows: TGTGCCAGCAGAAATACATTCCCTGGGGCCAACGTCCTGACTTTC.

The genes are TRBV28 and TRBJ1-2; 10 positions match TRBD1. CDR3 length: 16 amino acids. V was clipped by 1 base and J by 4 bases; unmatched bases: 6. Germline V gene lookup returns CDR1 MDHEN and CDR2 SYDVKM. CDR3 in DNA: TGTGCCAGCAGTTTATCAAGACAGGGGGCCGGCTATGGCTACACCTTC. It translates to CASSLSRQGAGYGYTF.

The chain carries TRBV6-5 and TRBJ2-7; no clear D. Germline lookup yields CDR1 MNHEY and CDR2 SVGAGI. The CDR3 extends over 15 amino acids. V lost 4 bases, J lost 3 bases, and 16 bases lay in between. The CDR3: CASSFATGSYYEQYF. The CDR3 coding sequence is TGTGCCAGCAGTTTCGCGACTGGATCGTACTACGAGCAGTACTTC.

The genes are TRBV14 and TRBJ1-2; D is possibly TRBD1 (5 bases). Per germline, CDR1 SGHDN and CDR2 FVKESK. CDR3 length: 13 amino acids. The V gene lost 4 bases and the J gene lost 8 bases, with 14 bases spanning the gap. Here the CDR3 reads CASSLRVQEGYTF. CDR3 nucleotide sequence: TGTGCCAGCAGCCTCAGGGTCCAAGAGGGCTACACCTTC.

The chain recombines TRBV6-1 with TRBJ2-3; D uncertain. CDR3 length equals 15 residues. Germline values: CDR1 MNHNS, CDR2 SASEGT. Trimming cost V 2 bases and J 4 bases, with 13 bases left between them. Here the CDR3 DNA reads TGTGCCAGCAGTGAAAGGTCTTTAGCAGCAGATACGCAGTATTTT. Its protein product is CASSERSLAADTQYF.

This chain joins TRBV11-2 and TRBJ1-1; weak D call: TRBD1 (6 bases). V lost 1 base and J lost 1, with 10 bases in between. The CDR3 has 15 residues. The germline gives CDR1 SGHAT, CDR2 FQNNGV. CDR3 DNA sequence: TGTGCCAGCAGCTTAGGTTGGACAGAGAACACTGAAGCTTTCTTT. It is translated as CASSLGWTENTEAFF.

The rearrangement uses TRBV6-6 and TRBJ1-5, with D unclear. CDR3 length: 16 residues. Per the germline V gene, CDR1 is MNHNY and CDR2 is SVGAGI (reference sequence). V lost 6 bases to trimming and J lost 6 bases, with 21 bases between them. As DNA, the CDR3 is TGTGCCAGCAGACTACGCCCGGACGGGATAGGTCAGCCCCAGCATTTT. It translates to CASRLRPDGIGQPQHF.

The CDR3 here is CASSGYSGRATDTQYF. The CDR3, as DNA: TGTGCCAGCAGCGGCTACAGCGGGAGGGCGACAGATACGCAGTATTTT. This chain connects TRBV9 to TRBJ2-3, with 10 bases fitting TRBD2. The CDR3 contains 16 residues. CDR1 and CDR2 (germline): SGDLS, YYNGEE. After removal of 3 bases from V and 3 bases from J, the junction contained 7 bases not matched to a gene.

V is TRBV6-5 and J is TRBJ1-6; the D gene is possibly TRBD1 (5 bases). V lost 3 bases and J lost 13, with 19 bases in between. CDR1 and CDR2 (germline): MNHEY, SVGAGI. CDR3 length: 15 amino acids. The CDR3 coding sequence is TGTGCCAGCAGTTATTACGGGACTGCCAGAAGGCCCCTCCACTTT. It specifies CASSYYGTARRPLHF.

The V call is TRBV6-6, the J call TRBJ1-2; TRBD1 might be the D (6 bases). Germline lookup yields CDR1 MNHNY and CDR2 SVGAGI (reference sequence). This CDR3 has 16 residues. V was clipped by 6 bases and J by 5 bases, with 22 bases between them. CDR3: CASSQEGAGAGYGYTF. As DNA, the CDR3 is TGTGCCAGCAGCCAAGAAGGGGCGGGGGCGGGTTATGGCTACACCTTC.

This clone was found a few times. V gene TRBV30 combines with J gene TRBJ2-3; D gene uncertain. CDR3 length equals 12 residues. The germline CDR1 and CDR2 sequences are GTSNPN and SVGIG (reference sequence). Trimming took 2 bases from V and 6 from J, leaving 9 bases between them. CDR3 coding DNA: TGTGCCTGGAGTATCACACAGGATACGCAGTATTTT. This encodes CAWSITQDTQYF.

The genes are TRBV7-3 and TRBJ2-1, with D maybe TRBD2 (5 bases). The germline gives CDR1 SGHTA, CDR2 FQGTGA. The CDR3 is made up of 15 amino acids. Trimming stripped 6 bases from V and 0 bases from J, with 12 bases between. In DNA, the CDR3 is TGTGCCAGCAGTCTGGACTCAACCTCCTACAATGAGCAGTTCTTC. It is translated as CASSLDSTSYNEQFF.

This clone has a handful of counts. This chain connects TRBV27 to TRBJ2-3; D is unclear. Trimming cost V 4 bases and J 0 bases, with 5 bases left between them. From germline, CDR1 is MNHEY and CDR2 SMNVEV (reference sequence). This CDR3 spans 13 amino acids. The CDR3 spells CASSSFSTDTQYF. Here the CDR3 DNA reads TGTGCCAGCAGTTCCTTCAGCACAGATACGCAGTATTTT.

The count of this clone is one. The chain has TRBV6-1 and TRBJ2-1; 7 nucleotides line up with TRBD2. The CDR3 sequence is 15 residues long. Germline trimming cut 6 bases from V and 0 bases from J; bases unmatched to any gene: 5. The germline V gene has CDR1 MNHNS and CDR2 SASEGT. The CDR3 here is CASRGGRSSYNEQFF. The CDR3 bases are TGTGCCAGCAGGGGGGGGAGGAGCTCCTACAATGAGCAGTTCTTC.

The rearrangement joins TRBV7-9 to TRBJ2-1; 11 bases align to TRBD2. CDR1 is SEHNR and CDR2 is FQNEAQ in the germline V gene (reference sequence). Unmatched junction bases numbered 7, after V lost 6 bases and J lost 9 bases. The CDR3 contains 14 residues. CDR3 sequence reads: CASSSGGALGEQFF. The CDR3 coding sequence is TGTGCCAGCAGTAGCGGGGGGGCCCTCGGTGAGCAGTTCTTC.

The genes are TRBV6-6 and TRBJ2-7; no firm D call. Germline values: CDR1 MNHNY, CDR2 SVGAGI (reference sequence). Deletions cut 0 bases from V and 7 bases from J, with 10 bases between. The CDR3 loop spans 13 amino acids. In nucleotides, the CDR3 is TGTGCCAGCAGTTACTCGTCATTTCGGGAGCAGTACTTC. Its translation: CASSYSSFREQYF.

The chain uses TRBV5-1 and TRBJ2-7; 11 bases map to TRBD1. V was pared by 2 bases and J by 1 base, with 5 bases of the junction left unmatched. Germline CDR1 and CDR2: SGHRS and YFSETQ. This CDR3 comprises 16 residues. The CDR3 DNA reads TGCGCCAGCAGCTTCTCAGGGACAGGGGGTTCCTACGAGCAGTACTTC. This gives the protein CASSFSGTGGSYEQYF.

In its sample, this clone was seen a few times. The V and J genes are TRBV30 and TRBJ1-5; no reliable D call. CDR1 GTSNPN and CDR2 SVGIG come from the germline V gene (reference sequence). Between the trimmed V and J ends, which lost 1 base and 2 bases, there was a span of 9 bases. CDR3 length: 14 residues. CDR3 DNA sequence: TGTGCCTGGAGTGCCCTCGCGGGCAATCAGCCCCAGCATTTT. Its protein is CAWSALAGNQPQHF.

CDR3 bases: TGTGCCAGCAGCGTGGGGCAGCTCCAAGAGACCCAGTACTTC. Its translation is CASSVGQLQETQYF. The chain carries TRBV9 and TRBJ2-5, with D tentatively TRBD1 (5 bases). Trimming removed 2 bases at V and 1 base at J, with 9 bases between. The CDR3 totals 14 residues. CDR1 is SGDLS and CDR2 is YYNGEE in the germline V gene.

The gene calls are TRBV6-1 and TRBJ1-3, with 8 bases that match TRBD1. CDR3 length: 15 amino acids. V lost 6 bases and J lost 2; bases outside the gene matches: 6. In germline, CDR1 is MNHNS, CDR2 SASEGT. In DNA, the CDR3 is TGTGCCAGCAGCCGTCAGGGGGCCGCTGGAAACACCATATATTTT. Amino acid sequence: CASSRQGAAGNTIYF.

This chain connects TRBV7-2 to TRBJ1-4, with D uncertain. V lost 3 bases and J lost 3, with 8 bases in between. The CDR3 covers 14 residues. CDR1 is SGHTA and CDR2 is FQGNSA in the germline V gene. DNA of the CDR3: TGTGCCAGCAGCTTCTCAGGCTCTAATGAAAAACTGTTTTTT. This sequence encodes CASSFSGSNEKLFF.

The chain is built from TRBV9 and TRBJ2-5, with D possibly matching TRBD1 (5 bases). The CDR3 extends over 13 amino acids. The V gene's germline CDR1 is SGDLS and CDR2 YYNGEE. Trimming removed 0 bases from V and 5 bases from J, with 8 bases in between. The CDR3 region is CASSVGGRETQYF. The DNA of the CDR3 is TGTGCCAGCAGCGTAGGGGGCAGGGAGACCCAGTACTTC.

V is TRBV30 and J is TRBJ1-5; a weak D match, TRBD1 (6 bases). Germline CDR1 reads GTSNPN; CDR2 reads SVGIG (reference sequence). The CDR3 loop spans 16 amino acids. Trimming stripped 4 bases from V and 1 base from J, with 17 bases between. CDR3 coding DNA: TGTGCCTGGAAGAGGCCAGGGGTAACCAGCAATCAGCCCCAGCATTTT. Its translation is CAWKRPGVTSNQPQHF.

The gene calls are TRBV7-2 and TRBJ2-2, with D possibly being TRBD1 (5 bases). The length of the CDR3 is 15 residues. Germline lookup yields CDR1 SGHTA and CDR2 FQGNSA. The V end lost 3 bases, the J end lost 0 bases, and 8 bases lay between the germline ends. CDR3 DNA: TGTGCCAGCAGCTTTCAGGGTGCGAACACCGGGGAGCTGTTTTTT. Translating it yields CASSFQGANTGELFF.